This T cell receptor beta chain came from a study of blood T cell repertoires in COVID-19. Study information: There were acute and convalescent COVID-19 samples, and they came from the United States, Italy and Spain. From T cells, B-cell-depleted T cells, or PBMCs came the material, which was cDNA or gDNA.

Trimming removed 6 bases from V and 2 bases from J; junction bases left unmatched: 9. Per the germline V gene, CDR1 is SGHDN and CDR2 is FVKESK. CDR3 length: 15 amino acids. Per the original data handling: Amplifying reference gene primers gave estimates of nucleated cell counts. The table came from immunoSEQ multiplex PCR; TCRdb's copy has only in-frame clones and leaves some out. The DNA was the basis for D and trimming; V, J and clone size are from that table. The sample lists around 150,000 clones, 80% to 90% occurring once. The chain has TRBV14 and TRBJ1-2; the match to TRBD1 covers 7 bases. This clonotype was sampled from a man in his sixties or seventies with acute or convalescent COVID-19. Material: peripheral blood. CDR3 region: CASSVIVGQNYGYTF. The CDR3 bases are TGTGCCAGCAGTGTCATCGTGGGACAGAACTATGGCTACACCTTC.